These 9 T cell receptor beta chains were sequenced from one sample in a study of monozygotic twins with cystic fibrosis. The method was immunoSEQ multiplex PCR; TCRdb's version includes in-frame clones alone and lacks a portion of them. The sample holds roughly 25,000 clones, around 96% seen once. The sequencing sample was made of blood. The receptors stem from a girl under 10 years old with cystic fibrosis.

J is TRBJ1-3 and V is TRBV6-1; no definite D call. CDR1 and CDR2 from the germline V gene are MNHNS and SASEGT. The CDR3 runs 15 residues. Trimming took 2 bases from V and 8 from J, leaving 16 bases between them. CDR3 nucleotide sequence: TGTGCCAGCAGTGAATCGGGATCCCACGGGGACACCATATATTTT. Amino acid sequence: CASSESGSHGDTIYF.

The chain combines TRBV2 with TRBJ2-5, with D perhaps TRBD2 (6 bases). Trimming pared 2 bases from V and 4 bases from J, leaving 11 bases between. CDR1 and CDR2 from the germline V gene are SNHLY and FYNNEI. The CDR3 spans 14 residues. As DNA, the CDR3 is TGTGCCAGCAGTGAACAGGGAGGAGGAGAGACCCAGTACTTC. It encodes CASSEQGGGETQYF.

The rearrangement links TRBV27 to TRBJ2-7; a weak D match, TRBD2 (6 bases). Germline V gives CDR1 MNHEY, CDR2 SMNVEV (reference sequence). CDR3 length equals 14 residues. V was cut by 2 bases and J by 2 bases, with 10 bases left in between. As DNA, the CDR3 is TGTGCCAGCAGTTTAGCGGGGTTCCCCTACGAGCAGTACTTC. Residues: CASSLAGFPYEQYF.

The chain joins TRBV5-6 to TRBJ2-7, with 8 nucleotides matching TRBD2. V was pared by 4 bases and J by 7 bases, with 10 bases of the junction left unmatched. The CDR3 length is 14 residues. Germline CDR1 is SGHDT and CDR2 is YYEEEE. The CDR3 bases are TGTGCCAGCAGCAAACGGGAGGGCCTAGGTGAGCAGTACTTC. This encodes CASSKREGLGEQYF.

The chain has TRBV4-1 and TRBJ1-4; 9 positions agree with TRBD1. Germline V CDR1 and CDR2: MGHRA, YSYEKL. The CDR3 runs to 16 residues. J lost 4 bases, V lost 4 bases, and 7 bases had no gene match. For the CDR3, the DNA is TGCGCCAGCAGCCCAGAAGGGACAGGGATTAATGAAAAACTGTTTTTT. It translates to CASSPEGTGINEKLFF.

The rearrangement joins TRBV5-1 to TRBJ2-7; D might be TRBD1 or TRBD2, each matching 7 bases. Per the germline V gene, CDR1 is SGHRS and CDR2 is YFSETQ. The CDR3 length is 12 residues. V was shortened by 4 bases and J by 4 bases, with 9 bases between the two germline ends. The CDR3 nucleotides are TGCGCCAGCAGCCAGGGGGGGTACGAGCAGTACTTC. This gives the protein CASSQGGYEQYF.

The chain links TRBV5-6 to TRBJ2-7; tentatively, D is TRBD1 or TRBD2 (6 bases each). Germline V gene sequence: CDR1 SGHDT, CDR2 YYEEEE. The V gene lost 5 bases and the J gene lost 3 bases, with 18 bases spanning the gap. The CDR3 is 15 residues long. This chain's CDR3 is CASRAFRGQSYEQYF. CDR3 DNA: TGTGCCAGCAGGGCATTCCGGGGGCAGAGCTACGAGCAGTACTTC.

The genes are TRBV19 and TRBJ1-2; no definite D call. V was shortened by 7 bases and J by 3 bases, with 18 bases between the two germline ends. Germline CDR1 reads LNHDA; CDR2 reads SQIVND (reference sequence). The CDR3 spans 15 residues. Written as DNA, the CDR3 is TGTGCCAGTACCCCGGACCAACGCCCCCACTATGGCTACACCTTC. This sequence encodes CASTPDQRPHYGYTF.

This chain connects TRBV27 to TRBJ1-2; tentatively, D is TRBD1 (5 bases). Trimming pared 3 bases from V and 4 bases from J, leaving 12 bases between. The CDR3 has 14 amino acids. The germline V gene encodes CDR1 MNHEY and CDR2 SMNVEV (reference sequence). CDR3 DNA sequence: TGTGCCAGCAGTTTTTCTGGGGCTACCTATGGCTACACCTTC. Its protein product is CASSFSGATYGYTF.